The subject of this entry is one T cell receptor beta chain. Its antigen remains unknown. 5'RACE with constant-segment primers yielded barcoded, UMI-tagged TCR alpha and TCR beta cDNA libraries. TCRdb re-called the 5' RACE reads with MiXCR, one entry per CDR3 protein. The repertoire has 300,000 to 350,000 distinct CDR3 sequences, approximately 14% of them found once; the top ten carry 22%. This entry is derived from a study of T-cell memory formation after mild COVID-19. Study in general: Among the donors, TCR clusters were largely specific to each donor. Study observations and caveats: CD4+ contracting clones lay mainly in CM and EM, CD8+ ones in EMRA.

CDR1 SGHRS and CDR2 YFSETQ come from the germline V gene. V trimming: 4 bases; J trimming: 2 bases; junction bases outside the gene matches: 2. This CDR3 spans 14 amino acids. This clonotype was obtained from a man between 18 and 29 years old who had mild COVID-19 (a few samples of this study predate the infection). Cell type and time point are not known. The source material was PBMCs or a T cell subset sorted from them (not recorded which). The chain joins TRBV5-1 to TRBJ2-7; TRBD1 matches at 11 bases. CDR3 bases: TGCGCCAGCAGCGTGGGACAGGGGGCCTACGAGCAGTACGTC. Residues: CASSVGQGAYEQYV.